Sequencing of this T cell receptor (beta chain) was carried out in a study of T cell repertoires in cytomegalovirus infection. Study-level information: Indications came from public TCR beta signatures; they pointed to CMV infection and to a matching HLA type. Study-wide results and limits: HLA-C-restricted CMV clonotypes gave the most frequent clonotype in two of eight donors. The study identified carriers of CMV plus the relevant HLA from cumulative public TCR beta family frequency.

TCRdb re-derived calls from the reads in MiXCR, one entry per CDR3 protein. The profile covers hundreds of thousands of distinct CDR3 sequences, with roughly a quarter appearing a single time and under 8.5% taken by the ten largest. Trimming cost V 4 bases and J 9 bases, with 18 bases left between them. Germline V gene data show CDR1 as DFQATT and CDR2 as SNEGSKA (reference sequence). The CDR3 extends over 13 amino acids. This clonotype was observed a few times. Its antigen remains unknown. The TCR comes from a human donor in good health (CMV status not recorded). Some clones in this sample may be carry-over from other donors' samples. V usage is TRBV20-1 and J usage is TRBJ2-5; D perhaps matches TRBD2 (6 bases). Sequences were obtained from CD8+ T cells from PBMCs. CDR3 bases: TGCAGTGCTATAACTAGGAGGGGTAGGGCCCAGTACTTC. Translating it yields CSAITRRGRAQYF.